Shown below are 12 T cell receptor beta chains from a single sample sequenced in a study of blood T cell repertoires in COVID-19. TCRdb's table, derived via immunoSEQ multiplex PCR, lists solely in-frame clones and lacks some. The sample has some 330,000 clones; roughly four fifths are singletons. The sequencing input was PBMCs or T cells enriched from blood (not recorded which). Receptor source: a woman aged 45-65 years who had recovered from COVID-19.

This sequence joins TRBV4-3 and TRBJ1-2; D is undetermined. The germline V gene has CDR1 LGHNA and CDR2 YSLEER. Deletions cut 0 bases from V and 0 bases from J, with 11 bases between. CDR3 length: 16 amino acids. CDR3 DNA sequence: TGCGCCAGCAGCCAAGAAATCGGGTTAGCTAACTATGGCTACACCTTC. The encoded protein is CASSQEIGLANYGYTF.

The chain combines TRBV6-5 with TRBJ2-7, with a tentative D call TRBD1 (6 bases). The CDR3 loop spans 16 amino acids. Trimming removed 2 bases from V and 2 bases from J, with 16 bases in between. Germline CDR1 MNHEY, CDR2 SVGAGI. DNA for the CDR3: TGTGCCAGCAGTTACACCCCGACAGGAGGAACCTACGAGCAGTACTTC. This encodes CASSYTPTGGTYEQYF.

The rearrangement links TRBV18 to TRBJ2-1; possible D gene TRBD1, 6 bases. With 3 bases removed from V and 4 bases from J, the gap between germline ends came to 16 bases. Germline loops: CDR1 KGHSH, CDR2 LQKENI. This CDR3 contains 16 residues. In nucleotides, the CDR3 is TGTGCCAGCTCACCTGAGACAGGAATAATATACAATGAGCAGTTCTTC. It yields the protein CASSPETGIIYNEQFF.

The gene calls are TRBV2 and TRBJ1-2; a possible D gene is TRBD1 (6 bases). CDR3 length equals 14 residues. Germline-derived CDR1 and CDR2 are SNHLY and FYNNEI. Trimming took 3 bases from V and 1 from J, leaving 9 bases between them. The chain's CDR3 is CASSESRGNYGYTF. The DNA for the CDR3 is TGTGCCAGCAGTGAGAGCAGGGGTAACTATGGCTACACCTTC.

The genes are TRBV30 and TRBJ1-3, with 7 positions matching TRBD1. With V trimmed by 3 bases and J by 0 bases, 11 bases remained unmatched. This CDR3 has 17 residues. CDR1 is GTSNPN and CDR2 is SVGIG in the germline V gene (reference sequence). DNA of the CDR3: TGTGCCTGGAGCCAAAAGACAGGGCTTAGCTCTGGAAACACCATATATTTT. It is translated as CAWSQKTGLSSGNTIYF.

This clone came up a few times. Here the CDR3 DNA reads TGTGCCAGCAGCCATACAGGCCCTAGTTCACCCCTCCACTTT. Its translation: CASSHTGPSSPLHF. The rearrangement joins TRBV7-2 to TRBJ1-6; D possibly corresponds to TRBD1 (5 bases). Trimming cost V 5 bases and J 9 bases, with 14 bases left between them. Germline values: CDR1 SGHTA, CDR2 FQGNSA. This CDR3 region has 14 residues.

The V call is TRBV19, the J call TRBJ2-7, with TRBD2 matching over 7 bases. This CDR3 contains 14 residues. CDR1 and CDR2 (germline): LNHDA, SQIVND (reference sequence). V lost 3 bases, J lost 2 bases, and 4 bases stayed unmatched. In nucleotides, the CDR3 is TGTGCCAGTAGTATCGTTGCGGGGGCCTACGAGCAGTACTTC. The encoded protein is CASSIVAGAYEQYF.

The chain recombines TRBV19 with TRBJ1-5; D gene unclear. The V end lost 11 bases, the J end lost 0 bases, and 14 bases lay between the germline ends. Germline-derived CDR1 and CDR2 are LNHDA and SQIVND (reference sequence). The CDR3 length is 14 residues. CDR3 protein: CALSPGHSNQPQHF. CDR3 in DNA: TGTGCCTTATCCCCAGGCCATAGCAATCAGCCCCAGCATTTT. The complete variable domain, with remaining parts taken from reference TRBV19 and TRBJ1-5, reads DGGITQSPKYLFRKEGQNVTLSCEQNLNHDAMYWYRQDPGQGLRLIYYSQIVNDFQKGDIAEGYSVSREKKESFPLTVTSAQKNPTAFYLCALSPGHSNQPQHFGDGTRLSIL.

As to this clone: The same CDR3 arises from other DNA sequences in this sample as well. The rearrangement links TRBV11-1 to TRBJ2-5, with unresolved D. Germline lookup yields CDR1 SGHAT and CDR2 FQDESV (reference sequence). V lost 1 base, J lost 5 bases, and 8 bases lay in between. This CDR3 has 13 amino acids. As DNA, the CDR3 is TGTGCCAGCAGCTTAGGGGCGCGCGAGACCCAGTACTTC. Protein product: CASSLGARETQYF.

The chain uses TRBV11-3 and TRBJ2-5; D possibly corresponds to TRBD2 (6 bases). This CDR3 has 15 amino acids. The germline V and J ends were trimmed by 6 bases and 4 bases, with 18 bases remaining between them. Germline loops: CDR1 SGHNT, CDR2 YENEEA. CDR3 region: CASSLTLGGGETQYF. CDR3 sequence (DNA): TGTGCCAGCAGTCTTACCCTGGGGGGAGGAGAGACCCAGTACTTC.

The V gene is TRBV25-1, the J gene TRBJ1-6, with D unresolved. V was clipped by 4 bases and J by 9 bases, with 4 bases between them. The CDR3 contains 11 residues. The germline V gene encodes CDR1 MGHDK and CDR2 SYGVNS. The CDR3 here is CASSGSSPLHF. In nucleotides, the CDR3 is TGTGCCAGCAGTGGTAGTTCACCCCTCCACTTT.

The rearrangement links TRBV9 to TRBJ1-1; D not resolved. Trimming stripped 1 base from V and 3 bases from J, with 13 bases between. CDR1 is SGDLS, CDR2 YYNGEE, per germline. This CDR3 has 15 residues. CDR3: CASSVSNYQDTEAFF. In nucleotides, the CDR3 is TGTGCCAGCAGCGTATCAAATTATCAGGACACTGAAGCTTTCTTT.